This TCR beta chain stems from a study of blood T cell repertoires in COVID-19 (dated by TCRdb to 2020 to 2022). For the study in its entirety: Collaborator samples came from the United States, Italy and Spain and covered acute and convalescent phases of COVID-19. The prospective study material was composed of cDNA or gDNA derived from T cells, B-cell-depleted T cells, or PBMCs. Subjects who had been exposed to COVID-19, were actively infected with it, or had recovered from it provided the deeply sampled blood TCRbeta repertoires that made up the dataset. The repertoires were made available in a free public database intended to serve as a resource for research on the immune response to SARS-CoV-2. Samples were obtained from the ongoing ImmuneRACE study (first 160 participants) and from over a thousand subjects provided by 6 global collaborators. The sample metadata nearly always contained a de-identified subject ID, COVID-19 status, age in years and sex. Where available, HLA class I and class II types were taken from metadata supplied by the sample provider and were not determined by assay-based typing.

TCRbeta CDR3 regions were amplified from genomic DNA by means of the immunoSEQ Assay, a bias-controlled multiplex PCR. As for how the authors treated the data: The number of nucleated cells in each sample was estimated by amplification of reference gene primers within the assay. To quantify the absolute abundance of each unique TCRbeta CDR3 rearrangement, sequence reads were collapsed and filtered. For each sample, productive Simpson clonality was calculated by taking the square root of Simpson's diversity index across productive rearrangements. The table comes from immuneACCESS by way of TCRdb, which keeps in-frame sequences with V and J called. Part of the clones is missing from these tables; in studies checked, under half for an unresolved V gene and the rest for unknown reasons. V, J and clone size were drawn from that table, and D and trimming were deduced from the DNA. This sample lists roughly 31,000 clones; roughly nine tenths were detected once. About 9.5% of the sample goes to the ten largest clones.

According to the germline V gene, CDR1 reads SGHVS and CDR2 reads FNYEAQ. V drops 3 bases and J drops 0 bases, leaving 9 bases in between. Measured from the cysteine to the phenylalanine, the CDR3 is 15 residues long. Only the CDR3 region is kept as DNA, spanning 45 bases read in frame from base 1. What the authors observed across the whole study: How much clinical and demographic metadata was included differed by source and by participant, and the metadata was provided uncurated.

With respect to this clone: The target of this receptor is not known. The input lacks base qualities; no much larger clone sits a single base away.

The collaborating institutions used their own protocols to collect whole blood in K2EDTA tubes. Collaborator samples were shipped for TCRbeta analysis as frozen whole blood, isolated PBMCs, or DNA extracted from either sample type. The receptor comes from a man in his 60s with acute or convalescent COVID-19. Recombination linked TRBV7-6 to TRBJ2-1; the D gene is perhaps TRBD1, on 5 matching bases. The specimen sequenced was peripheral blood. The CDR3: CASSFRQSSYNEQFF. The bases are TGTGCCAGCAGCTTTCGACAGAGCTCCTACAATGAGCAGTTCTTC.